The 9 T cell receptor beta chains listed next were all sequenced from one sample in a study of blood T cells in healthy people across ages. Alongside a J-beta primer mix, a sample-barcoded 5' primer served in a second PCR lasting about 6 to 11 cycles. Each CDR3 protein is one row after TCRdb ran MiXCR on the 5' RACE reads. Here the sample spans a few hundred thousand distinct CDR3 sequences, 25% to 35% being singletons. The data also belong to a second study, concerning T cells of mothers and their children.

The specimen was blood. These receptors came from a boy between 2 and 10 years old in good health.

The table lists this clonotype with a few counts. The chain has TRBV7-2 and TRBJ2-5; the match to TRBD2 covers 8 bases. Germline V gene lookup returns CDR1 SGHTA and CDR2 FQGNSA. The CDR3 consists of 17 residues. J lost 1 base, V lost 2 bases, and 9 bases had no gene match. The CDR3 reads CASSLRSASGSQETQYF. The CDR3 DNA is TGTGCCAGCAGCTTAAGATCAGCTAGCGGGTCCCAAGAGACCCAGTACTTC.

This clonotype was recorded a few times. The V call is TRBV7-2, the J call TRBJ2-2; unclear D gene. Germline assignment: CDR1 SGHTA and CDR2 FQGNSA. This CDR3 is 13 amino acids long. Trimming took 5 bases from V and 3 from J, leaving 7 bases between them. The CDR3: CASSPAYTGELFF. CDR3 DNA sequence: TGTGCCAGCAGCCCTGCCTACACCGGGGAGCTGTTTTTT.

This clonotype was counted a few times. This chain connects TRBV25-1 to TRBJ2-5, with D perhaps TRBD1 (6 bases). V was trimmed by 6 bases and J by 2 bases, leaving 13 bases between them. Germline-derived CDR1 and CDR2 are MGHDK and SYGVNS. The CDR3 sequence is 14 residues long. The CDR3 DNA reads TGTGCCAGCAGCGCCGTGGGGGCTCAAGAGACCCAGTACTTC. Its protein product is CASSAVGAQETQYF.

This clonotype came up a few times. The chain joins TRBV5-5 to TRBJ2-2; 15 positions match TRBD2. Germline V CDR1 and CDR2: SGHKS, YYEKEE (reference sequence). V shed 5 bases and J 5 bases; nucleotides not matched to a gene: 4. There are 16 residues in the CDR3. CDR3 in DNA: TGTGCCAGCAGATCCGGGACTAGCGGGGGGACCGGGGAGCTGTTTTTT. It codes for CASRSGTSGGTGELFF.

The chain uses TRBV18 and TRBJ2-3; D not resolved. V lost 3 bases, J lost 8 bases, and 15 bases lay in between. The CDR3 length is 14 residues. CDR1 and CDR2 (germline): KGHSH, LQKENI. CDR3 sequence: CASSPSSPAGTQYF. The DNA for the CDR3 is TGTGCCAGCTCACCGTCTTCCCCGGCAGGTACGCAGTATTTT.

The V and J genes are TRBV20-1 and TRBJ2-7, with 10 bases aligning to TRBD2. CDR1 and CDR2 from the germline V gene are DFQATT and SNEGSKA (reference sequence). This CDR3 comprises 15 residues. Trimming at V came to 0 bases and at J to 3 bases, leaving 5 bases not matched to a gene. The CDR3 DNA follows: TGCAGTGCTAGAGATGCTAGCGGGAGTAACTACGAGCAGTACTTC. It is translated as CSARDASGSNYEQYF.

This clonotype appeared a few times. The chain employs TRBV12-3 or TRBV12-4 and TRBJ1-2, with D unclear. Trimming removed 5 bases from V and 2 bases from J, with 21 bases in between. There are 17 residues in the CDR3. CDR3 residues: CASSSTNTGIINYGYTF. DNA of the CDR3: TGTGCCAGCAGTAGTACAAACACTGGGATAATAAACTATGGCTACACCTTC.

The genes are TRBV7-3 and TRBJ2-6; D unresolved. Germline V lookup: CDR1 SGHTA, CDR2 FQGTGA. Trimming shortened V by 5 bases and J by 4 bases, and 12 bases separated the two germline ends. This CDR3 is 15 amino acids long. The CDR3 region is CASSPNTPGANVLTF. DNA of the CDR3: TGTGCCAGCAGCCCTAACACTCCCGGGGCCAACGTCCTGACTTTC.

V and J are TRBV4-1 and TRBJ2-5, with D possibly TRBD1 on 6 matching bases. The CDR3 has 16 residues. The germline CDR1 and CDR2 sequences are MGHRA and YSYEKL. Trimming took 2 bases from V and 9 from J, leaving 22 bases between them. CDR3 coding DNA: TGCGCCAGCAGCCAAACTACCGGGACAAGGACTTGGGCCCAGTACTTC. Its translation is CASSQTTGTRTWAQYF.